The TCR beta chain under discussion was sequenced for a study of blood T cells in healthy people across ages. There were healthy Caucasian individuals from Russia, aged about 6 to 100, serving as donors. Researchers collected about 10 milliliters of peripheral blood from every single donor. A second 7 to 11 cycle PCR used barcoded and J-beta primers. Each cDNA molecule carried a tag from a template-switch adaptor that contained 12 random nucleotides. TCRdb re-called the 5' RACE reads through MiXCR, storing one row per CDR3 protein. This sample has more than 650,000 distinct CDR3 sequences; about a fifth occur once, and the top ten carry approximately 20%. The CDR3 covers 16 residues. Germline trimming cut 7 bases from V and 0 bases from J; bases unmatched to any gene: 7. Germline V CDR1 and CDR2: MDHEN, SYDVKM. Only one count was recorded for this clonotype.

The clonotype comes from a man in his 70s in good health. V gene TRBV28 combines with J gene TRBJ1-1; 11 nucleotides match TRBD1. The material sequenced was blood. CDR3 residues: CASKRWTGGLNTEAFF. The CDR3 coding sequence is TGTGCCAGCAAACGTTGGACAGGGGGCCTGAACACTGAAGCTTTCTTT.